This entry lists 3 T cell receptor beta chains sequenced from one sample in a study of breast tumors, draining lymph nodes, adjacent tissues. Samples came from axillary lymph nodes draining the breast cancer. TCRdb reprocessed the multiplex PCR reads via MiXCR and lists one record per CDR3 protein. The sample shows over 200,000 distinct CDR3 sequences, around 35% of them seen only once. Sequenced material: axillary lymph node tissue. All receptors derive from a female donor with breast cancer. Some clones in this sample may be carry-over from other donors' samples.

Ten or more counts support this clonotype. V is TRBV19 and J is TRBJ1-4, with D hard to call. The V and J ends lost 3 bases and 1 base respectively, with 12 bases between them. This CDR3 has 16 amino acids. Per the germline V gene, CDR1 is LNHDA and CDR2 is SQIVND (reference sequence). The DNA of the CDR3 is TGTGCCAGTAGTATGATCGGGGTAGGAACTAATGAAAAACTGTTTTTT. It encodes CASSMIGVGTNEKLFF.

V is TRBV19 and J is TRBJ1-5, with D maybe TRBD1 (6 bases). V shed 10 bases and J shed 3 bases, with 13 bases lying between them. Germline V gene data show CDR1 as LNHDA and CDR2 as SQIVND (reference sequence). The CDR3 covers 13 residues. CDR3 coding DNA: TGTGCCACCTCGACAGGAAACAATCAGCCCCAGCATTTT. It translates to CATSTGNNQPQHF.

This clonotype appeared many times. The chain has TRBV11-1 and TRBJ2-5; D is unclear. CDR1 SGHAT and CDR2 FQDESV come from the germline V gene (reference sequence). The CDR3 has 13 residues. The V gene lost 6 bases and the J gene lost 4 bases, with 12 bases spanning the gap. CDR3 nucleotide sequence: TGTGCCAGCAGGCCCCGGTACTCAGAGACCCAGTACTTC. Translating it yields CASRPRYSETQYF.